This T cell receptor beta chain was retrieved from a study of T cells in Graves' hyperthyroidism and ophthalmopathy. The study, taken as a whole, reports: Most expanded thyroid clonotypes above 0.001 recurred in blood.

V lost 3 bases and J lost 8; bases outside the gene matches: 9. The CDR3 extends over 14 amino acids. Regions amplified from RNA transcripts were the TCR beta CDR3 regions. TCR CDR3 regions were first amplified by RT-PCR with HTBI primers. TCRdb re-derived calls from the multiplex PCR reads in MiXCR, one entry per CDR3 protein. The sample includes around 540,000 distinct CDR3 sequences, 15% to 20% of them seen just once. This clonotype occurred many times. As yet, its antigen is unknown. Subjects with ophthalmopathy showed a Clinical Activity Score no lower than 3, a NOSPECS grade no lower than 4, and a duration shorter than 3 months. PBMCs came from 10 ml fresh peripheral blood.

The sequence derives from a woman younger than 45 with Graves' ophthalmopathy. The sample was blood. This chain uses TRBV12-3 or TRBV12-4 with TRBJ2-7; 8 nucleotides align to TRBD2. The CDR3 DNA reads as TGTGCCAGCAGTTTCGGGGGGGGCGAGGGGAAGCAGTACTTC. Amino acid sequence: CASSFGGGEGKQYF.